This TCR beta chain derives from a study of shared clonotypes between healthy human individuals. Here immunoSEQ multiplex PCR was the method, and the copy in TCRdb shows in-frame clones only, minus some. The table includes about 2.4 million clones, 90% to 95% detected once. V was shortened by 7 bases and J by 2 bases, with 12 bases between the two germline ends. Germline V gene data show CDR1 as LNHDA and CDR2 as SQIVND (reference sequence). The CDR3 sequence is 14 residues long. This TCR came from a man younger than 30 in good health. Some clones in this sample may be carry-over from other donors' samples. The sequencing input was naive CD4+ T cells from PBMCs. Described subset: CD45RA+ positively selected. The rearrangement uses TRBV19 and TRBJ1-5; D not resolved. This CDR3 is CASNAFGGNQPQHF. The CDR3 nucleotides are TGTGCCAGTAATGCCTTCGGGGGCAATCAGCCCCAGCATTTT.